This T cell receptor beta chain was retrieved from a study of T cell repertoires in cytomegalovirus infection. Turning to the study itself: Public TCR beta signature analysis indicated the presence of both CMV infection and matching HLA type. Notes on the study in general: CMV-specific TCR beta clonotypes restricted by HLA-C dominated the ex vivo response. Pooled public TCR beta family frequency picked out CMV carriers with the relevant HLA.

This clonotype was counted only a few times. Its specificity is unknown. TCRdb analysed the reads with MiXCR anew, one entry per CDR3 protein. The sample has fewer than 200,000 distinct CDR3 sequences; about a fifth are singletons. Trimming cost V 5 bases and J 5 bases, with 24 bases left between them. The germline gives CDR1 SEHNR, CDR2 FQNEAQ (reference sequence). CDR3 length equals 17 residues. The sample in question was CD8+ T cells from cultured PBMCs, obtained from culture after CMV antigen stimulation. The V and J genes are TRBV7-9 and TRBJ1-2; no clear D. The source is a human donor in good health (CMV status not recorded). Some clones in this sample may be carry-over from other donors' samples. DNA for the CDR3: TGTGCCAGCAGCCGTGGGCCCCGGGAGGGCGACCCTTATGGCTACACCTTC. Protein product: CASSRGPREGDPYGYTF. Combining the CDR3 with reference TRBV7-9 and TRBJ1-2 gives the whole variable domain DTGVSQNPRHKITKRGQNVTFRCDPISEHNRLYWYRQTLGQGPEFLTYFQNEAQLEKSRLLSDRFSAERPKGSFSTLEIQRTEQGDSAMYLCASSRGPREGDPYGYTFGSGTRLTVV.